The 15 T cell receptor beta chains in this list originate from one sample, sequenced in a study of CD8+CD57+ T cells in acquired aplastic anemia. Genomic DNA served as template for TCR beta VDJ and CDR3 profiling. TCRdb re-derived calls from the reads in MiXCR, one entry per CDR3 protein. The sample contains roughly 170,000 distinct CDR3 sequences, about 44% of which appear only once. CD8+CD57+ cell expansion, shown by flow cytometry, had occurred in the patients selected for sequencing. Material for sequencing was sorted CD4+, CD8+, or CD8+CD57+ T cells (not recorded which) from PBMCs. These receptors came from a human donor with aplastic anemia.

V is TRBV10-3 and J is TRBJ1-1; 7 bases are a match to TRBD1. V shed 4 bases, J shed 3 bases, and the junction held 5 bases outside the gene matches. Germline V gene lookup returns CDR1 ENHRY and CDR2 SYGVKD. The CDR3 spans 14 residues. The CDR3 loop reads CAISGQGADTEAFF. The CDR3 DNA reads TGTGCCATCAGTGGACAGGGCGCCGACACTGAAGCTTTCTTT.

Ten or more counts support this clonotype. The chain joins TRBV15 to TRBJ2-7, with a weak D call TRBD1 (6 bases). The CDR3 runs to 13 residues. Trimming cost V 1 base and J 6 bases, with 10 bases left between them. CDR1 and CDR2 from the germline V gene are LNHNV and YYDKDF (reference sequence). CDR3 in DNA: TGTGCCACCAGCAGAGGGACAGTACGCGAGCAGTACTTC. Its protein product is CATSRGTVREQYF. Filled out from reference TRBV15 and TRBJ2-7, the complete variable domain reads DAMVIQNPRYQVTQFGKPVTLSCSQTLNHNVMYWYQQKSSQAPKLLFHYYDKDFNNEADTPDNFQSRRPNTSFCFLDIRSPGLGDTAMYLCATSRGTVREQYFGPGTRLTVT.

CDR3 sequence reads: CASNGPNYEQYF. The CDR3 region has the DNA TGTGCCAGTAACGGCCCCAACTACGAGCAGTACTTC. The V gene is TRBV19, the J gene TRBJ2-7, with D hard to call. The germline V and J ends were trimmed by 7 bases and 3 bases, with 10 bases remaining between them. The CDR3 consists of 12 residues. Germline CDR1 reads LNHDA; CDR2 reads SQIVND (reference sequence).

The gene calls are TRBV10-3 and TRBJ2-7; D uncertain. Trimming pared 5 bases from V and 4 bases from J, leaving 9 bases between. The CDR3 is 12 amino acids. CDR1 and CDR2 from the germline V gene are ENHRY and SYGVKD. CDR3 residues: CAISRTAYEQYF. In DNA form, the CDR3 reads TGTGCCATCAGTCGGACGGCTTACGAGCAGTACTTC.

The chain combines TRBV20-1 with TRBJ2-7, with 7 bases lining up with TRBD2. The CDR3 has 13 amino acids. The germline V gene encodes CDR1 DFQATT and CDR2 SNEGSKA (reference sequence). Trimming removed 5 bases from V and 2 bases from J; junction bases left unmatched: 6. CDR3 bases: TGCAGTGCTCCCGGACTAGGGGCCTACGAGCAGTACTTC. The encoded protein is CSAPGLGAYEQYF.

Many counts were recorded for this clonotype. The rearrangement uses TRBV6-1 and TRBJ2-1; D possibly uses TRBD1 or TRBD2 (5 bases each). The CDR3 loop spans 16 amino acids. Germline values: CDR1 MNHNS, CDR2 SASEGT. The V gene lost 4 bases and the J gene lost 6 bases, with 19 bases spanning the gap. This CDR3 reads CASSGTGATEPNEQFF. As DNA, the CDR3 is TGTGCCAGCAGTGGTACCGGGGCTACAGAGCCCAATGAGCAGTTCTTC.

The table lists this clonotype with many counts. Its ends do not fully match the called genes, so a read error is possible. The chain is built from TRBV5-1 and TRBJ1-1; D gene unclear. The CDR3 is 14 amino acids. CDR1 SGHRS and CDR2 YFSETQ come from the germline V gene. CDR3 sequence reads: CASRFNAVNTEAFF. As DNA, the CDR3 is TGCGCGAGCAGGTTCAACGCGGTGAACACTGAAGCTTTCTTT.

This chain connects TRBV29-1 to TRBJ2-7; D possibly corresponds to TRBD2 (5 bases). This CDR3 has 14 residues. V was trimmed by 6 bases and J by 2 bases, leaving 17 bases between them. Germline V gives CDR1 SQVTM, CDR2 ANQGSEA. Here the CDR3 reads CSVDPKRAAYEQYF. The CDR3 nucleotides are TGCAGCGTCGACCCAAAGAGGGCAGCCTACGAGCAGTACTTC.

This clonotype was recorded at least ten times. The chain is built from TRBV6-1 and TRBJ2-7; D may correspond to TRBD1 or TRBD2 (5 bases each). The CDR3 spans 15 residues. Germline CDR1 MNHNS, CDR2 SASEGT. V lost 4 bases and J 0 bases, leaving 13 bases between the germline ends. CDR3: CASSGGTGGSYEQYF. In DNA, the CDR3 is TGTGCCAGCAGTGGGGGGACGGGTGGCTCCTACGAGCAGTACTTC.

This clonotype came up many times. The chain carries TRBV20-1 and TRBJ2-3; D is perhaps TRBD2 (6 bases). The CDR3 has 13 residues. The germline CDR1 and CDR2 sequences are DFQATT and SNEGSKA (reference sequence). The CDR3 DNA sequence: TGCAGCCTTACGGGGGTGGGCACAGATACGCAGTATTTT. Amino acid sequence: CSLTGVGTDTQYF.

This sequence joins TRBV20-1 and TRBJ2-1; 9 bases are shared with TRBD2. With 0 bases clipped from V and 8 bases from J, the junction kept 8 bases outside the gene matches. The length of the CDR3 is 15 residues. Germline V gene sequence: CDR1 DFQATT, CDR2 SNEGSKA (reference sequence). CDR3 DNA: TGCAGTGCTAGAGATCTAGCGGGATCCCGCCATGAGCAGTTCTTC. Residues: CSARDLAGSRHEQFF.

The rearrangement joins TRBV19 to TRBJ1-5; possibly TRBD1 for D (5 bases). Trimming removed 9 bases from V and 0 bases from J, with 15 bases in between. The CDR3 loop spans 15 amino acids. CDR1 and CDR2 from the germline V gene are LNHDA and SQIVND (reference sequence). The chain's CDR3 is CASELQGISNQPQHF. The CDR3 DNA reads as TGTGCCAGCGAACTCCAGGGAATTAGCAATCAGCCCCAGCATTTT.

This clonotype appeared a few times. The V call is TRBV2, the J call TRBJ1-5; no reliable D call. Trimming left V 4 bases short and J 3 bases short, with 10 bases between. Germline V gives CDR1 SNHLY, CDR2 FYNNEI. This CDR3 spans 14 amino acids. CDR3 in amino acids: CASSAGRYNQPQHF. CDR3 DNA sequence: TGTGCCAGCAGTGCGGGGAGATACAATCAGCCCCAGCATTTT.

In its sample, this clonotype was seen a few times. CDR3 loop: CASSFTWQGASGYTF. CDR3 sequence (DNA): TGTGCCAGCAGCTTTACCTGGCAGGGGGCGAGTGGCTACACCTTC. This chain uses TRBV5-5 with TRBJ1-2; 8 nucleotides agree with TRBD1. Per germline, CDR1 SGHKS and CDR2 YYEKEE (reference sequence). Losses at the gene ends were 2 bases for V and 7 bases for J; bases not matched to a gene: 10. CDR3 length: 15 amino acids.

This clonotype was counted ten times or more. V is TRBV6-1 and J is TRBJ2-7; D is unresolved. The CDR3 runs to 15 residues. CDR1 is MNHNS and CDR2 is SASEGT in the germline V gene. Trimming took 3 bases from V and 0 from J, leaving 12 bases between them. CDR3 coding DNA: TGTGCCAGCAGTGACACGGCGATCCTCTCCTACGAGCAGTACTTC. This gives the protein CASSDTAILSYEQYF.